These T cell receptor beta chains were read from a single sample in a study of blood T cell repertoires in COVID-19. Profiled with immunoSEQ multiplex PCR; TCRdb holds only in-frame clones, not every one. The table has more than 100,000 clones, roughly 79% seen once. Material for sequencing was peripheral blood. The receptors were sampled from a man between 65 and 79 years old with acute or convalescent COVID-19. CDR3s include the opening cysteine and the closing phenylalanine or tryptophan.

v_gene	CDR3aa
TRBV19	CASSMDRAGGYTF
TRBV4-3	CASSQDYRPGKANYGYTF
TRBV24-1	CATSDRTGRSYNEQFF
TRBV7-2	CASSLDRVQPQHF
TRBV18	CASSPPPGFTSGANVLTF
TRBV24-1	CATRQGEQPQHF
TRBV30	CAWTPGQGARGGYTF
TRBV2	CASSDRTAASNQPQHF
TRBV6-5	CASWSGQRNQPQHF
TRBV5-6	CASIPSGGLNSPLHF
TRBV11-2	CASSSQTGGVYEQYF
TRBV5-1	CASSVRRGTFSTDTQYF
TRBV9	CASSVSPGGHEQYF
TRBV2	CASSGQGALNEKLFF